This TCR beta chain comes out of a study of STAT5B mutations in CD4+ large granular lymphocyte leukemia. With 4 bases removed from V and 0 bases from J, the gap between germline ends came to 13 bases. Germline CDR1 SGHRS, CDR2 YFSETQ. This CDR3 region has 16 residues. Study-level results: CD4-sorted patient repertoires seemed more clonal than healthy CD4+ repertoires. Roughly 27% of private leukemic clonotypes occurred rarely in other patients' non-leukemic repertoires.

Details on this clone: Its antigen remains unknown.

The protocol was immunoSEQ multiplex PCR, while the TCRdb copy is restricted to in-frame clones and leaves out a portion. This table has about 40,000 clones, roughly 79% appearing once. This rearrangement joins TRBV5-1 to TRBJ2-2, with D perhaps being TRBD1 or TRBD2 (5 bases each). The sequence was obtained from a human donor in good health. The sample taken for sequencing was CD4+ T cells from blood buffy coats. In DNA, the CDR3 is TGCGCCAGCAGCCACCGGGACCGAGCGAACACCGGGGAGCTGTTTTTT. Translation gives CASSHRDRANTGELFF.